The 30 T cell receptor beta chains below all came from one sample that was sequenced in a study of blood T cell repertoires in COVID-19. Clones were sequenced by immunoSEQ multiplex PCR, and TCRdb holds only the in-frame ones, with some missing. The sample records some 210,000 clones, under 90% being singletons. The sample was PBMCs or T cells enriched from blood (not recorded which). The receptors come from a woman in her fifties or sixties with acute COVID-19.

The chain uses TRBV7-9 and TRBJ1-2; no clear D. This CDR3 is built from 14 residues. CDR1 SEHNR and CDR2 FQNEAQ come from the germline V gene (reference sequence). With 9 bases removed from V and 6 bases from J, the gap between germline ends came to 20 bases. The CDR3 region is CASALGRSFHGYTF. The CDR3 nucleotides are TGTGCCAGTGCCTTGGGGAGGAGCTTTCATGGCTACACCTTC.

This rearrangement joins TRBV2 to TRBJ1-3; a weak D match, TRBD1 (5 bases). Germline CDR1 is SNHLY and CDR2 is FYNNEI. Between the trimmed V and J ends, which lost 6 bases and 0 bases, there was a span of 15 bases. The CDR3 runs to 16 residues. The DNA for the CDR3 is TGTGCCAGCAGCAAAGACAGCTCTAACTCTGGAAACACCATATATTTT. Protein product: CASSKDSSNSGNTIYF.

The chain couples TRBV19 to TRBJ2-3; a possible D gene is TRBD1 (6 bases). This CDR3 has 15 residues. In germline, CDR1 is LNHDA, CDR2 SQIVND (reference sequence). Trimming removed 6 bases from V and 1 base from J, with 14 bases in between. The DNA for the CDR3 is TGTGCCAGTAGCACCTTAGGGGGACGCACAGATACGCAGTATTTT. Translation gives CASSTLGGRTDTQYF.

This CDR3 reads CASSARRGLAGTSTDTQYF. As DNA, the CDR3 is TGTGCCAGCAGCGCCCGCCGGGGACTAGCGGGTACTAGCACAGATACGCAGTATTTT. The chain combines TRBV7-2 with TRBJ2-3; TRBD2 aligns across 12 bases. CDR3 length: 19 amino acids. The germline gives CDR1 SGHTA, CDR2 FQGNSA. With V trimmed by 5 bases and J by 0 bases, 12 bases remained unmatched.

The rearrangement joins TRBV7-3 to TRBJ2-6, with D uncertain. This CDR3 is 15 amino acids long. V lost 6 bases and J lost 1, with 10 bases in between. CDR1 and CDR2 from the germline V gene are SGHTA and FQGTGA. Here the CDR3 reads CASRNDGSGANVLTF. In DNA, the CDR3 is TGTGCCAGCAGAAATGACGGGTCTGGGGCCAACGTCCTGACTTTC.

CDR3 sequence (DNA): TGTGCCAGCAGTTTATGGGGGGCCTTATTGGATGAAGGCTACACCTTC. Translating gives CASSLWGALLDEGYTF. The genes are TRBV28 and TRBJ1-2, with TRBD1 as a possible D gene (6 bases). Trimming left V 0 bases short and J 8 bases short, with 19 bases between. The germline CDR1 and CDR2 sequences are MDHEN and SYDVKM. This CDR3 is built from 16 residues.

This chain joins TRBV3-1 (or the pseudogene TRBV3-2) and TRBJ1-2, with 7 bases identical to TRBD1. The germline CDR1 and CDR2 sequences are LGHDT and YNNKEL (reference sequence). After removal of 1 base from V and 2 bases from J, the junction contained 7 bases not matched to a gene. The CDR3 sequence is 16 residues long. CDR3 coding DNA: TGTGCCAGCAGCCAAGCCGGGTCAGGGGGGAACTATGGCTACACCTTC. Translated, it gives CASSQAGSGGNYGYTF.

The chain uses TRBV6-5 and TRBJ2-7; 7 bases map to TRBD1. Trimming at V came to 9 bases and at J to 3 bases, leaving 8 bases not matched to a gene. CDR3 length equals 13 residues. From germline, CDR1 is MNHEY and CDR2 SVGAGI. CDR3 sequence: CASQGGLGYEQYF. The CDR3 bases are TGTGCCAGTCAAGGGGGCCTGGGCTACGAGCAGTACTTC.

The V call is TRBV3-1 (or the pseudogene TRBV3-2), the J call TRBJ2-7, with D possibly being TRBD1 (6 bases). Germline CDR1 and CDR2: LGHDT and YNNKEL (reference sequence). This CDR3 contains 12 residues. V was cut by 4 bases and J by 6 bases, with 10 bases left in between. The CDR3 reads CASSLTGFEQYF. CDR3 DNA sequence: TGTGCCAGCAGCCTTACAGGGTTCGAGCAGTACTTC.

The CDR3 loop reads CASSPGLDNQPQHF. The CDR3 coding sequence is TGTGCCAGCAGCCCGGGACTGGACAATCAGCCCCAGCATTTT. The chain recombines TRBV7-9 with TRBJ1-5, with D maybe TRBD1 (5 bases). The CDR3 has 14 amino acids. From germline, CDR1 is SEHNR and CDR2 FQNEAQ (reference sequence). Trimming left V 5 bases short and J 3 bases short, with 11 bases between.

The chain recombines TRBV4-1 with TRBJ2-1; D not resolved. This CDR3 comprises 14 residues. Germline V gives CDR1 MGHRA, CDR2 YSYEKL. V was clipped by 1 base and J by 1 base, with 5 bases between them. The chain's CDR3 is CASSQVGSYNEQFF. As DNA, the CDR3 is TGCGCCAGCAGCCAAGTCGGGTCCTACAATGAGCAGTTCTTC.

CDR3 region: CASSQAVWEAGEQYF. CDR3 nucleotides: TGCGCCAGCAGCCAAGCTGTGTGGGAGGCAGGCGAGCAGTACTTC. The chain uses TRBV4-1 and TRBJ2-7, with D possibly matching TRBD2 (6 bases). Germline CDR1 reads MGHRA; CDR2 reads YSYEKL. Trimming removed 1 base from V and 6 bases from J, with 16 bases in between. The CDR3 contains 15 residues.

This chain joins TRBV18 and TRBJ1-5; 8 positions match TRBD1. Per germline, CDR1 KGHSH and CDR2 LQKENI. CDR3 length equals 15 residues. With 5 bases clipped from V and 1 base from J, the junction kept 4 bases outside the gene matches. CDR3 sequence reads: CASSATGGSNQPQHF. The CDR3 nucleotides are TGTGCCAGCTCAGCAACAGGGGGAAGCAATCAGCCCCAGCATTTT.

The chain is built from TRBV4-2 and TRBJ2-7; a possible D gene is TRBD2 (6 bases). Germline V gene lookup returns CDR1 LGHNA and CDR2 YNFKEQ. CDR3 length: 17 residues. V was shortened by 0 bases and J by 1 base, with 16 bases between the two germline ends. CDR3 in DNA: TGTGCCAGCAGCCAAGAAGCGAAGACTAGTCCTTCCTACGAGCAGTACTTC. Amino acids: CASSQEAKTSPSYEQYF.

The gene calls are TRBV11-2 and TRBJ1-4; D possibly corresponds to TRBD1 (5 bases). Trimming cost V 4 bases and J 7 bases, with 16 bases left between them. This CDR3 spans 15 amino acids. Germline lookup yields CDR1 SGHAT and CDR2 FQNNGV. For the CDR3, the DNA is TGTGCCAGCAGCTCCCAACGGGGGGGAAGTGAAAAACTGTTTTTT. It yields the protein CASSSQRGGSEKLFF.

The V gene is TRBV19, the J gene TRBJ2-1; TRBD1 matches 7 bases. This CDR3 contains 14 residues. V lost 7 bases to trimming and J lost 1 base; unmatched junction nucleotides: 4. Germline V CDR1 and CDR2: LNHDA, SQIVND (reference sequence). CDR3 protein: CASKETGSYNEQFF. As DNA, the CDR3 is TGTGCCAGTAAGGAGACAGGGTCCTACAATGAGCAGTTCTTC.

The rearrangement links TRBV2 to TRBJ1-1; no definite D call. There are 12 residues in the CDR3. Deletions cut 5 bases from V and 1 base from J, with 5 bases between. Germline V lookup: CDR1 SNHLY, CDR2 FYNNEI. The CDR3 nucleotides are TGTGCCAGCAGTCGACAGAACACTGAAGCTTTCTTT. The encoded protein is CASSRQNTEAFF.

The chain joins TRBV27 to TRBJ1-5; possible D gene TRBD1, 5 bases. CDR1 MNHEY and CDR2 SMNVEV come from the germline V gene (reference sequence). The CDR3 is 13 residues long. Trimming took 1 base from V and 6 from J, leaving 7 bases between them. The CDR3 DNA reads as TGTGCCAGCAGTTTATGGGGGGGTCAGCCCCAGCATTTT. Protein sequence: CASSLWGGQPQHF.

This clone was found a few times. CDR3 sequence reads: CASSLEGRGGHSEQFF. The CDR3 region has the DNA TGTGCCAGCAGCTTGGAAGGGCGGGGGGGCCATAGTGAGCAGTTCTTC. The gene calls are TRBV11-2 and TRBJ2-1; 9 bases match TRBD2. V was clipped by 3 bases and J by 9 bases; unmatched bases: 12. Per germline, CDR1 SGHAT and CDR2 FQNNGV. There are 16 residues in the CDR3.

The V gene is TRBV30, the J gene TRBJ1-3; D possibly corresponds to TRBD1 (5 bases). The CDR3 is made up of 16 amino acids. From germline, CDR1 is GTSNPN and CDR2 SVGIG (reference sequence). V lost 4 bases to trimming and J lost 0 bases, with 16 bases between them. Here the CDR3 reads CAWTALGAASGNTIYF. The CDR3 bases are TGTGCCTGGACGGCCTTAGGGGCGGCCTCTGGAAACACCATATATTTT.

The V call is TRBV5-3, the J call TRBJ2-3, with TRBD1 as a possible D gene (6 bases). TRBV5-3 carries the ORF label, with uncertain function. The germline V and J ends were trimmed by 5 bases and 1 base, with 17 bases remaining between them. This CDR3 has 16 residues. The CDR3 sequence: CARSTIPDRRTDTQYF. The CDR3 bases are TGTGCCAGAAGTACAATCCCGGACAGACGCACAGATACGCAGTATTTT.

The chain uses TRBV19 and TRBJ2-7; no firm D call. This CDR3 spans 13 amino acids. The V end was cut by 3 bases, the J end by 6 bases, with 12 bases between. Germline loops: CDR1 LNHDA, CDR2 SQIVND (reference sequence). The CDR3, as DNA: TGTGCCAGTAGTATCTCCCGGTTTTCCGAGCAGTACTTC. Its protein is CASSISRFSEQYF.

The chain uses TRBV14 and TRBJ2-5, with D perhaps matching TRBD1 (5 bases). V lost 1 base to trimming and J lost 4 bases, with 10 bases between them. The germline CDR1 and CDR2 sequences are SGHDN and FVKESK. The CDR3 is made up of 14 amino acids. DNA for the CDR3: TGTGCCAGCAGCCAAGTCGGACATCGAGAGACCCAGTACTTC. This gives the protein CASSQVGHRETQYF.

The rearrangement uses TRBV9 and TRBJ2-3; TRBD2 is a possible D gene (5 bases). Germline values: CDR1 SGDLS, CDR2 YYNGEE. V was shortened by 2 bases and J by 2 bases, with 9 bases between the two germline ends. The CDR3 consists of 14 residues. This chain's CDR3 is CASSVGISTDTQYF. The CDR3 bases are TGTGCCAGCAGCGTCGGGATTTCCACAGATACGCAGTATTTT.

CDR3 sequence reads: CASSLAIGTGDEQYF. DNA for the CDR3: TGTGCCAGCAGCTTAGCGATCGGGACAGGGGACGAGCAGTACTTC. J is TRBJ2-7 and V is TRBV7-9; 10 nucleotides agree with TRBD1. There are 15 residues in the CDR3. The germline V gene has CDR1 SEHNR and CDR2 FQNEAQ (reference sequence). V lost 0 bases, J lost 5 bases, and 4 bases stayed unmatched.

This clone was counted between two and nine times. The rearrangement joins TRBV19 to TRBJ2-5; TRBD1 might be the D (5 bases). The V and J ends lost 4 bases and 7 bases respectively, with 13 bases between them. Germline-derived CDR1 and CDR2 are LNHDA and SQIVND (reference sequence). The CDR3 spans 13 residues. CDR3 sequence reads: CASSNRQPRTQYF. In DNA, the CDR3 is TGTGCCAGTAGTAATCGACAGCCCCGGACCCAGTACTTC.

This chain links TRBV7-2 with TRBJ2-3; 8 nucleotides agree with TRBD1. The CDR3 runs 16 residues. Germline CDR1 reads SGHTA; CDR2 reads FQGNSA. V shed 5 bases and J 2 bases; nucleotides not matched to a gene: 9. The chain's CDR3 is CASSLLQGGHTDTQYF. The CDR3 DNA sequence: TGTGCCAGCAGCCTATTACAGGGGGGTCACACAGATACGCAGTATTTT.

This clone was recorded only once. The V call is TRBV7-2, the J call TRBJ1-2; TRBD1 agrees at 8 bases. There are 15 residues in the CDR3. Germline V lookup: CDR1 SGHTA, CDR2 FQGNSA. Trimming removed 5 bases from V and 3 bases from J; junction bases left unmatched: 8. CDR3 sequence reads: CASSNPDRGDYGYTF. The CDR3 nucleotides read TGTGCCAGCAGCAACCCTGACAGGGGCGACTATGGCTACACCTTC.

The sample holds a few counts of this clone. V is TRBV18 and J is TRBJ2-2, with TRBD2 matching over 9 bases. The ends lost 2 bases at V and 0 bases at J; junction bases unmatched: 1. Germline V gene data show CDR1 as KGHSH and CDR2 as LQKENI. This CDR3 spans 16 amino acids. CDR3 DNA: TGTGCCAGCTCACCAATAGCGGGGGCGAACACCGGGGAGCTGTTTTTT. This gives the protein CASSPIAGANTGELFF.

V usage is TRBV7-3 and J usage is TRBJ2-3; D gene unclear. Per germline, CDR1 SGHTA and CDR2 FQGTGA. The CDR3 is 13 residues long. Trimming stripped 5 bases from V and 3 bases from J, with 9 bases between. The CDR3 nucleotides are TGTGCCAGCAGCCCATCACTTACAGATACGCAGTATTTT. Its protein is CASSPSLTDTQYF.